The 28 T cell receptor beta chains below were found in one sample sequenced in a study of T-cell reconstitution after alpha-beta-depleted transplantation in children. Unique molecular identifiers were used to barcode this TCRbeta library. TCRdb reprocessed the PCR reads via MiXCR and lists one record per CDR3 protein. The data show about 270,000 distinct CDR3 sequences, approximately 9.8% seen once. This material consisted of PBMCs from the stem cell graft donor, taken from the stem cell graft. The receptor source for this set is a human donor who donated a stem cell graft to a child with SCID.

This clonotype has ten or more counts. The chain joins TRBV4-1 to TRBJ2-3; D is unresolved. Trimming removed 7 bases from V and 2 bases from J, with 13 bases in between. From germline, CDR1 is MGHRA and CDR2 YSYEKL. The length of the CDR3 is 14 residues. CDR3 coding DNA: TGCGCCAGCAATTCCGCCCCCGACACAGATACGCAGTATTTT. Residues: CASNSAPDTDTQYF.

This chain links TRBV18 with TRBJ2-2; no firm D call. Germline V gives CDR1 KGHSH, CDR2 LQKENI. V gave up 5 bases and J gave up 2 bases, with 9 bases separating them. The CDR3 runs 14 residues. The CDR3 nucleotides read TGTGCCAGCTCAATAAAACTAAACACCGGGGAGCTGTTTTTT. Translating it yields CASSIKLNTGELFF.

This clonotype occurred a few times. The J gene is TRBJ2-1, the V gene TRBV7-9; 7 bases are a match to TRBD1. The V and J ends lost 5 bases and 7 bases, in that order; junction bases with no gene match: 8. Germline V gene lookup returns CDR1 SEHNR and CDR2 FQNEAQ (reference sequence). CDR3 length equals 14 residues. The CDR3: CASSPRQGGNEQFF. CDR3 nucleotides: TGTGCCAGCAGCCCCAGACAGGGCGGTAATGAGCAGTTCTTC.

There are many counts of this clonotype. V is TRBV6-1 and J is TRBJ2-6; D is perhaps TRBD1 (6 bases). Trimming pared 0 bases from V and 1 base from J, leaving 10 bases between. The CDR3 totals 17 residues. Germline V CDR1 and CDR2: MNHNS, SASEGT. This CDR3 is CASSEAWQGSGANVLTF. The CDR3 nucleotides are TGTGCCAGCAGTGAAGCGTGGCAGGGGTCTGGGGCCAACGTCCTGACTTTC.

This clonotype has more than one count but fewer than ten. CDR3: CASSLRAEGADTQYF. The CDR3 DNA follows: TGCGCCAGCAGCTTGCGGGCCGAGGGGGCAGATACGCAGTATTTT. The V and J genes are TRBV5-1 and TRBJ2-3; D is possibly TRBD1 (6 bases). CDR1 and CDR2 from the germline V gene are SGHRS and YFSETQ. This CDR3 has 15 residues. V lost 1 base to trimming and J lost 4 bases, with 13 bases between them.

This clonotype came up a few times. The chain uses TRBV5-1 and TRBJ2-5; 7 bases agree with TRBD2. The CDR3 length is 13 residues. Unmatched junction bases numbered 3, after V lost 4 bases and J lost 3 bases. Germline-derived CDR1 and CDR2 are SGHRS and YFSETQ. CDR3 bases: TGCGCCAGCAGCATTCGGGGGGAAGAGACCCAGTACTTC. This sequence encodes CASSIRGEETQYF. Full variable domain (outside the CDR3, taken from reference TRBV5-1 and TRBJ2-5): KAGVTQTPRYLIKTRGQQVTLSCSPISGHRSVSWYQQTPGQGLQFLFEYFSETQRNKGNFPGRFSGRQFSNSRSEMNVSTLELGDSALYLCASSIRGEETQYFGPGTRLLVL.

This clonotype was counted only a few times. The J gene is TRBJ2-7, the V gene TRBV12-3 or TRBV12-4; TRBD1 might be the D (6 bases). The CDR3 consists of 14 residues. Between the trimmed V and J ends, which lost 5 bases and 6 bases, there was a span of 17 bases. CDR3 amino acids: CASSLNRDGLEQYF. CDR3 coding DNA: TGTGCCAGCAGTCTAAACAGGGATGGCCTCGAGCAGTACTTC.

This clonotype was observed at least ten times. The rearrangement joins TRBV5-1 to TRBJ2-7, with TRBD2 matching over 13 bases. The CDR3 covers 16 residues. The germline V gene has CDR1 SGHRS and CDR2 YFSETQ. V shed 5 bases, J shed 3 bases, and the junction held 8 bases outside the gene matches. Here the CDR3 reads CASSHGTSGDVYEQYF. Written as DNA, the CDR3 is TGCGCCAGCAGTCACGGGACTAGCGGGGATGTCTACGAGCAGTACTTC.

This clonotype has only a few counts. The chain joins TRBV12-3 or TRBV12-4 to TRBJ2-2, with a weak D call TRBD1 (6 bases). The germline V and J ends were trimmed by 7 bases and 3 bases, with 15 bases remaining between them. This CDR3 comprises 15 residues. CDR3 region: CASNDPGHYTGELFF. The CDR3 DNA reads as TGTGCCAGCAATGACCCGGGACACTACACCGGGGAGCTGTTTTTT.

The genes are TRBV20-1 and TRBJ2-4; 12 bases line up with TRBD1. The V segment lost 2 bases and the J segment 8 bases; nucleotides outside the gene matches: 4. Germline V gives CDR1 DFQATT, CDR2 SNEGSKA (reference sequence). The CDR3 has 14 residues. The CDR3 region is CSARSGQGADIQYF. The DNA for the CDR3 is TGCAGTGCTAGATCGGGACAGGGGGCTGACATTCAGTACTTC.

As to this clonotype: A much larger clone sits a single nucleotide away, making a read error possible. The gene calls are TRBV5-1 and TRBJ2-3, with a weak D call TRBD1 (6 bases). The germline V gene has CDR1 SGHRS and CDR2 YFSETQ. This CDR3 region has 14 residues. V lost 2 bases and J 2 bases, leaving 9 bases between the germline ends. The CDR3 protein is CASSFGQNTDTQYF. The CDR3 DNA reads as TGCGCCAGCAGCTTTGGACAGAACACAGATACGCAGTATTTT.

This chain joins TRBV15 and TRBJ1-6; weak D call: TRBD1 (6 bases). The CDR3 runs to 15 residues. Germline CDR1 LNHNV, CDR2 YYDKDF (reference sequence). V lost 0 bases and J lost 15, with 18 bases in between. DNA of the CDR3: TGTGCCACCAGCAGAGATAGCCAGGGGCTAGGAGTCCTCCACTTT. Its protein is CATSRDSQGLGVLHF.

The genes are TRBV14 and TRBJ2-3, with TRBD2 identical over 11 bases. The length of the CDR3 is 18 residues. V dropped 0 bases and J dropped 2; count of bases not matched to a gene: 7. The germline gives CDR1 SGHDN, CDR2 FVKESK. CDR3 loop: CASSQDGRLAGFTDTQYF. The CDR3, as DNA: TGTGCCAGCAGCCAAGACGGTAGACTAGCGGGATTCACAGATACGCAGTATTTT.

V is TRBV6-5 and J is TRBJ2-6; TRBD2 aligns across 8 bases. Germline CDR1 MNHEY, CDR2 SVGAGI. This CDR3 has 16 residues. With V trimmed by 7 bases and J by 2 bases, 7 bases remained unmatched. CDR3 nucleotides: TGTGCCAGCACCCTCACGGGGGGGGCTGGGGCCAACGTCCTGACTTTC. It is translated as CASTLTGGAGANVLTF.

The table lists this clonotype with a few counts. The chain links TRBV18 to TRBJ2-1; tentatively, D is TRBD1 or TRBD2 (5 bases each). The CDR3 totals 15 residues. From germline, CDR1 is KGHSH and CDR2 LQKENI. Trimming stripped 3 bases from V and 7 bases from J, with 16 bases between. This chain's CDR3 is CASSPTPGTGNEQFF. The CDR3 nucleotides are TGTGCCAGCTCACCGACTCCCGGGACGGGAAATGAGCAGTTCTTC.

The chain carries TRBV7-6 and TRBJ2-6, with TRBD2 matching over 12 bases. The V and J ends lost 5 bases and 4 bases, in that order; junction bases with no gene match: 15. The CDR3 length is 20 residues. The V gene's germline CDR1 is SGHVS and CDR2 FNYEAQ. The CDR3 here is CASSTELAGGFAVGANVLTF. The DNA for the CDR3 is TGTGCCAGCAGCACCGAACTAGCGGGGGGATTTGCTGTAGGGGCCAACGTCCTGACTTTC.

This clonotype has only a few counts. The chain combines TRBV29-1 with TRBJ2-1; 8 nucleotides line up with TRBD2. Losses at the gene ends were 4 bases for V and 15 bases for J; bases not matched to a gene: 14. This CDR3 spans 13 amino acids. In germline, CDR1 is SQVTM, CDR2 ANQGSEA. The CDR3 protein is CSVGLAGTYEGFF. As DNA, the CDR3 is TGCAGCGTTGGGCTAGCGGGTACCTATGAGGGGTTCTTC.

Here the CDR3 reads CASSLGLPGAYNEQFF. The CDR3 DNA is TGTGCCAGCAGCTTAGGGTTGCCAGGGGCCTACAATGAGCAGTTCTTC. The V call is TRBV11-2, the J call TRBJ2-1; a weak D match, TRBD1 (6 bases). CDR3 length: 16 amino acids. Germline V gene data show CDR1 as SGHAT and CDR2 as FQNNGV. V was clipped by 1 base and J by 2 bases, with 12 bases between them.

This chain uses TRBV6-2 or TRBV6-3 with TRBJ1-1; 7 positions agree with TRBD1. The germline CDR1 and CDR2 sequences are MNHEY and SVGEGT. The V segment lost 7 bases and the J segment 2 bases; nucleotides outside the gene matches: 7. The CDR3 totals 14 residues. CDR3 sequence reads: CASNSRGQNTEAFF. In DNA form, the CDR3 reads TGTGCCAGCAACTCGAGGGGGCAAAACACTGAAGCTTTCTTT.

This clonotype occurred a few times. The chain has TRBV6-5 and TRBJ2-1, with 8 bases aligning to TRBD1. CDR1 is MNHEY, CDR2 SVGAGI, per germline. After removal of 0 bases from V and 8 bases from J, the junction contained 6 bases not matched to a gene. The CDR3 consists of 15 residues. CDR3 DNA sequence: TGTGCCAGCAGTTACTCCCGGGACAGGAGCTATGAGCAGTTCTTC. Encoded protein: CASSYSRDRSYEQFF.

This chain links TRBV10-3 with TRBJ1-1; weak D call: TRBD1 (6 bases). Trimming removed 2 bases from V and 5 bases from J, with 12 bases in between. The CDR3 is 14 residues long. The germline CDR1 and CDR2 sequences are ENHRY and SYGVKD. CDR3 sequence: CAISERSGVTEAFF. DNA of the CDR3: TGTGCCATCAGTGAGCGTTCAGGGGTGACTGAAGCTTTCTTT.

Only a few counts were recorded for this clonotype. The chain employs TRBV20-1 and TRBJ2-1, with 8 nucleotides matching TRBD1. The CDR3 is made up of 16 amino acids. With 5 bases clipped from V and 5 bases from J, the junction kept 14 bases outside the gene matches. Germline CDR1 reads DFQATT; CDR2 reads SNEGSKA (reference sequence). The CDR3 is CSAQNLPGQVNNEQFF. CDR3 DNA: TGCAGTGCTCAGAACCTACCGGGACAGGTGAACAATGAGCAGTTCTTC.

This chain connects TRBV5-8 to TRBJ2-7; D may be TRBD1 or TRBD2 (6 bases each). V lost 5 bases, J lost 1 base, and 16 bases lay in between. The CDR3 runs to 15 residues. Germline V gene lookup returns CDR1 SGHTS and CDR2 YDEGEE. CDR3: CASSPAGGLSYEQYF. The CDR3, as DNA: TGTGCCAGCAGTCCGGCCGGGGGCCTTTCCTACGAGCAGTACTTC.

The CDR3 coding sequence is TGCAGTGCTAGAGCCTCGGGACATAGTGATTCACCCCTCCACTTT. This gives the protein CSARASGHSDSPLHF. V and J are TRBV20-1 and TRBJ1-6; D is possibly TRBD1 (6 bases). Germline V gene lookup returns CDR1 DFQATT and CDR2 SNEGSKA (reference sequence). The CDR3 sequence is 15 residues long. Trimming removed 1 base at V and 8 bases at J, with 15 bases between.

A few counts support this clonotype. The chain uses TRBV20-1 and TRBJ1-6; no firm D call. The CDR3 covers 14 residues. V was pared by 1 base and J by 11 bases, with 15 bases between. Germline CDR1 reads DFQATT; CDR2 reads SNEGSKA (reference sequence). The CDR3 nucleotides are TGCAGTGCTAGAGTCGACCCCTGGAGTCCACCCCTCCACTTT. Translated: CSARVDPWSPPLHF.

This clonotype was picked up one time. Relative to the germline gene, one junction end is altered; a read error may explain this. The chain combines TRBV4-2 with TRBJ2-2, with a tentative D call TRBD2 (5 bases). This CDR3 comprises 14 residues. The germline V gene has CDR1 LGHNA and CDR2 YNFKEQ. This CDR3 reads CAISPGLVFGELFF. The CDR3 DNA reads as TGTGCCATCAGCCCCGGACTGGTCTTCGGGGAGCTGTTTTTT.

This clonotype was recorded a few times. The chain links TRBV5-5 to TRBJ1-1; D unclear. The CDR3 runs to 14 residues. From germline, CDR1 is SGHKS and CDR2 YYEKEE (reference sequence). V was pared by 0 bases and J by 10 bases, with 16 bases between. Written as DNA, the CDR3 is TGTGCCAGCAGCTTGGGCGATAGTAACCTTGTAGCTTTCTTT. Protein: CASSLGDSNLVAFF.

This sequence joins TRBV14 and TRBJ2-3, with D possibly matching TRBD1 (6 bases). CDR1 and CDR2 from the germline V gene are SGHDN and FVKESK. V was shortened by 6 bases and J by 2 bases, with 12 bases between the two germline ends. There are 14 residues in the CDR3. The CDR3 here is CASRSRTVTDTQYF. The CDR3 nucleotides read TGTGCCAGCAGATCTAGGACAGTCACAGATACGCAGTATTTT.